The 17 T cell receptor beta chains given below trace back to one sample, sequenced in a study of response to subunit inactivated influenza vaccine. TCRdb analysed the RT-PCR reads with MiXCR anew, one entry per CDR3 protein. This sample has just over 300,000 distinct CDR3 sequences; around a fifth occur once, and the top ten carry about 10%. The material sequenced was PBMCs from blood, taken approximately 22 months after vaccination. The receptors come from a man aged 45 to 70 who received an inactivated influenza vaccine.

The chain recombines TRBV7-8 with TRBJ2-7, with 10 bases aligning to TRBD2. The trim removed 1 base at V and 2 bases at J, leaving 8 bases unmatched. CDR1 SGHVS and CDR2 FQNEAQ come from the germline V gene. The CDR3 runs 17 residues. The CDR3 bases are TGTGCCAGCAGCTTAGTGGGGCGGACTAGCGGCGCCTACGAGCAGTACTTC. This sequence encodes CASSLVGRTSGAYEQYF.

A few counts support this clonotype. V gene TRBV7-9 combines with J gene TRBJ1-2; D is ambiguous. The CDR3 is 15 residues long. Germline-derived CDR1 and CDR2 are SEHNR and FQNEAQ (reference sequence). Between the trimmed V and J ends, which lost 1 base and 2 bases, there was a span of 11 bases. CDR3 protein: CASSLVGLANYGYTF. As DNA, the CDR3 is TGTGCCAGCAGCTTAGTTGGACTCGCGAACTATGGCTACACCTTC. The full variable domain, its missing parts supplied by reference TRBV7-9 and TRBJ1-2, is DTGVSQNPRHKITKRGQNVTFRCDPISEHNRLYWYRQTLGQGPEFLTYFQNEAQLEKSRLLSDRFSAERPKGSFSTLEIQRTEQGDSAMYLCASSLVGLANYGYTFGSGTRLTVV.

The chain links TRBV10-3 to TRBJ2-3; 8 positions agree with TRBD2. Germline loops: CDR1 ENHRY, CDR2 SYGVKD. V lost 3 bases to trimming and J lost 7 bases; unmatched junction nucleotides: 12. CDR3 length equals 16 residues. The CDR3 DNA reads as TGTGCCATCAGTGATCGGAGCGGGAGAGTACAGAATACGCAGTATTTT. Protein sequence: CAISDRSGRVQNTQYF.

J is TRBJ1-2 and V is TRBV6-1, with TRBD1 matching over 8 bases. The CDR3 sequence is 16 residues long. V gave up 7 bases and J gave up 2 bases; unmatched junction bases: 12. Germline values: CDR1 MNHNS, CDR2 SASEGT. Written as DNA, the CDR3 is TGTGCCAGCATGAAGACCGGGACAGGTGCAAACTATGGCTACACCTTC. Protein product: CASMKTGTGANYGYTF.

This clonotype was seen a few times. The chain joins TRBV27 to TRBJ1-2, with 8 bases fitting TRBD1. This CDR3 comprises 14 residues. Trimming took 6 bases from V and 3 from J; bases not matched to a gene: 6. Germline CDR1 reads MNHEY; CDR2 reads SMNVEV (reference sequence). In DNA, the CDR3 is TGTGCCAGCAGCCGACAGGGGTATGACTATGGCTACACCTTC. Translated: CASSRQGYDYGYTF.

This clonotype was seen more than once but under ten times. The chain combines TRBV29-1 with TRBJ1-5; weak D call: TRBD1 (6 bases). The germline gives CDR1 SQVTM, CDR2 ANQGSEA. V was trimmed by 7 bases and J by 4 bases, leaving 26 bases between them. There are 17 residues in the CDR3. The DNA for the CDR3 is TGCAGCGCCCGACCCGGTGGGGGGCCAGCCCCGAATCAGCCCCAGCATTTT. Translated: CSARPGGGPAPNQPQHF.

With respect to this clonotype: A junction end diverges from the germline sequence, so it may reflect a read error. The chain combines TRBV3-1 with TRBJ1-6; D call uncertain. The CDR3 has 19 residues. CDR1 is LGHDT, CDR2 YNNKEL, per germline (reference sequence). In DNA form, the CDR3 reads TGTGCCAGCTGCCAAGATCGAGGTCTTCAGGAGAGCTATAATTCACCCCTCCACTTT. Protein sequence: CASCQDRGLQESYNSPLHF.

This clonotype was seen at least ten times. The V call is TRBV19, the J call TRBJ1-4; no reliable D call. The CDR3 is 14 amino acids. Germline lookup yields CDR1 LNHDA and CDR2 SQIVND (reference sequence). V lost 3 bases, J lost 8 bases, and 13 bases lay in between. Here the CDR3 DNA reads TGTGCCAGTAGTATGAGGGCCTTCCGGGAAAAACTGTTTTTT. It codes for CASSMRAFREKLFF. The variable domain in full, completed from reference TRBV19 and TRBJ1-4, reads DGGITQSPKYLFRKEGQNVTLSCEQNLNHDAMYWYRQDPGQGLRLIYYSQIVNDFQKGDIAEGYSVSREKKESFPLTVTSAQKNPTAFYLCASSMRAFREKLFFGSGTQLSVL.

This chain uses TRBV28 with TRBJ2-7; 11 nucleotides agree with TRBD2. The CDR3 has 17 amino acids. With 4 bases clipped from V and 4 bases from J, the junction kept 12 bases outside the gene matches. Germline assignment: CDR1 MDHEN and CDR2 SYDVKM. CDR3 in DNA: TGTGCCAGCAGTTCTAACCCGGGACTAGCGGTTAAGTACGAGCAGTACTTC. This sequence encodes CASSSNPGLAVKYEQYF.

This clonotype was detected only a few times. The chain couples TRBV12-3 or TRBV12-4 to TRBJ1-3; D might be TRBD1 (5 bases). Trimming stripped 11 bases from V and 0 bases from J, with 11 bases between. This CDR3 has 13 residues. CDR3: CAGTQGSGNTIYF. DNA of the CDR3: TGTGCCGGCACGCAGGGCTCTGGAAACACCATATATTTT.

In its sample, this clonotype was seen a few times. The chain has TRBV15 and TRBJ1-1; the D is unclear. The CDR3 runs to 11 residues. V was cut by 5 bases and J by 2 bases, with 3 bases left in between. Germline lookup yields CDR1 LNHNV and CDR2 YYDKDF (reference sequence). The CDR3, as DNA: TGTGCCACCAGCGGCAACACTGAAGCTTTCTTT. This translates into CATSGNTEAFF.

The chain joins TRBV25-1 to TRBJ2-1; D gene ambiguous. V was pared by 0 bases and J by 3 bases, with 6 bases between. This CDR3 is built from 14 residues. Germline V gives CDR1 MGHDK, CDR2 SYGVNS. The CDR3 DNA reads as TGTGCCAGCAGTGAATATAATAACTACAATGAGCAGTTCTTC. Translated, it gives CASSEYNNYNEQFF.

The J gene is TRBJ1-1, the V gene TRBV20-1; D may be TRBD1 (6 bases). Germline V gene data show CDR1 as DFQATT and CDR2 as SNEGSKA (reference sequence). CDR3 length: 17 residues. The ends were cut back, 3 bases at V and 0 bases at J, with 20 bases in the middle. The CDR3 coding sequence is TGCAGTGCTAGGGCCATTGGGGGGGCGAGTGTGAACACTGAAGCTTTCTTT. Its translation is CSARAIGGASVNTEAFF.

This chain links TRBV15 with TRBJ1-5; D call uncertain. The CDR3 runs 13 residues. Germline V gene sequence: CDR1 LNHNV, CDR2 YYDKDF (reference sequence). V was pared by 5 bases and J by 5 bases, with 10 bases between. The CDR3 region is CATSLTYDQPQHF. The CDR3 DNA is TGTGCCACCAGCCTAACATACGATCAGCCCCAGCATTTT.

V is TRBV9 and J is TRBJ1-1, with unresolved D. The CDR3 spans 14 residues. Trimming cost V 0 bases and J 2 bases, with 8 bases left between them. In germline, CDR1 is SGDLS, CDR2 YYNGEE. The CDR3 spells CASSVALSNTEAFF. The CDR3 DNA is TGTGCCAGCAGCGTAGCTCTGTCTAACACTGAAGCTTTCTTT.

This chain uses TRBV5-1 with TRBJ2-3, with 12 bases aligning to TRBD2. Germline trimming cut 2 bases from V and 6 bases from J; bases unmatched to any gene: 7. The length of the CDR3 is 16 residues. Germline assignment: CDR1 SGHRS and CDR2 YFSETQ. The CDR3 reads CASSFGTSGRQDTQYF. The CDR3, as DNA: TGCGCCAGCAGCTTCGGGACTAGCGGGCGTCAGGATACGCAGTATTTT.

In its sample, this clonotype was seen many times. This chain connects TRBV4-3 to TRBJ1-1; 7 nucleotides align to TRBD1. The CDR3 length is 14 residues. Germline CDR1 LGHNA, CDR2 YSLEER. V lost 4 bases and J lost 1; bases outside the gene matches: 3. CDR3 in amino acids: CASSRWTGNTEAFF. The CDR3 coding sequence is TGCGCCAGCAGCCGTTGGACAGGGAACACTGAAGCTTTCTTT.